This T cell receptor beta chain comes out of a study of CD8+ T cells in alopecia areata. Study outcomes and limitations: Scalp and blood samples kept many expanded lesional clones throughout tofacitinib.

Comments on this clone: Its specificity is unknown.

Reverse transcribed after extraction, RNA yielded cDNA as the sequencing template. This table comes from immunoSEQ multiplex PCR, and its TCRdb copy is limited to in-frame clones, with some not included. The data show more than 110,000 clones, roughly 52% seen once. V lost 3 bases and J lost 3; bases outside the gene matches: 2. From germline, CDR1 is SGHAT and CDR2 FQNNGV. CDR3 length: 13 residues. Treatment specified: oral pan-JAK inhibitor, 5-10 mg twice daily. This sequence joins TRBV11-2 and TRBJ2-7; TRBD1 matches at 7 bases. The receptor comes from a human donor with alopecia areata. Material: CD8+ T cells sorted from blood, obtained at week 4, from a patient treated with tofacitinib. The CDR3 DNA reads TGTGCCAGCAGCTTTCCAGGGGGCTACGAGCAGTACTTC. It specifies CASSFPGGYEQYF.